This T cell receptor beta chain was captured by sequencing in a study of blood T cell repertoires in COVID-19 (dated by TCRdb to the early 2020s). A note on the overall study: The collaborator samples originated in the United States, Italy and Spain and spanned the acute and convalescent phases of COVID-19. The dataset comprised deeply sampled blood TCRbeta repertoires from subjects exposed to, actively infected with, or recovered from COVID-19. The sample metadata nearly always contained a de-identified subject ID, COVID-19 status, age in years and sex. The samples were drawn from the first 160 participants of the ongoing ImmuneRACE study and from some 1,300 subjects provided by 6 global collaborators. A freely available public database, intended as a resource for researchers studying the immune response to SARS-CoV-2, is where the repertoires were released. Where available, HLA class I and class II types were obtained from metadata supplied by the sample provider rather than from assay-based typing. The prospective study material was composed of cDNA or gDNA derived from T cells, B-cell-depleted T cells, or PBMCs. Study-level results and caveats: How much clinical and demographic metadata was included differed by source and by participant, and the metadata was provided uncurated.

Trimmed from V: 1 base; trimmed from J: 4 bases; junction bases lacking a gene match: 4. For CDR1 and CDR2, the germline V gene (reference sequence) lists LNHNV and YYDKDF. Counted from cysteine to phenylalanine, this CDR3 has 16 amino acids. Solely the CDR3 DNA is kept, with 48 bases framed from the first base. The collaborating institutions used their own protocols to collect whole blood in K2EDTA tubes. For TCRbeta analysis, collaborators shipped samples as frozen whole blood, isolated PBMCs, or DNA extracted from either of those sample types. Points on this clone: Its antigen remains undetermined. Base-call qualities are not available, and no considerably larger clone is one nucleotide away.

TCRbeta CDR3 regions were amplified from genomic DNA by means of the immunoSEQ Assay, a bias-controlled multiplex PCR. From the authors' description of their analysis: The number of nucleated cells in each sample was estimated from the amplification of reference gene primers within the assay. To quantify the absolute abundance of each unique TCRbeta CDR3 rearrangement, sequence reads were collapsed and filtered. Productive Simpson clonality was computed per sample as the square root of Simpson's diversity index over productive rearrangements. As stored in TCRdb, this immuneACCESS dataset retains in-frame rearrangements with V and J assigned. A fraction of the clones does not appear; measured against another copy, unresolved V genes explain less than half of the discrepancy, and the remainder lacks a known reason. Clonal size and the V and J genes are those of that table, whereas D and trimming came from the DNA. The sample yields approximately 53,000 clones; approximately 88% were counted once. The top ten constitute about 27% of the sample.

Sequenced input: peripheral blood. The sequence was collected from a human donor in a cohort sampled during active COVID-19. The rearrangement combines TRBV15 with TRBJ1-4, with 9 bases matching TRBD1. CDR3 reads: CATSRGTGEVNEKLFF. Here is the DNA: TGTGCCACCAGCAGAGGGACAGGGGAGGTTAATGAAAAACTGTTTTTT. With the rest looked up from the reference TRBV15 and TRBJ1-4 genes rather than sequenced, the full variable domain is DAMVIQNPRYQVTQFGKPVTLSCSQTLNHNVMYWYQQKSSQAPKLLFHYYDKDFNNEADTPDNFQSRRPNTSFCFLDIRSPGLGDTAMYLCATSRGTGEVNEKLFFGSGTQLSVL.